The clone carrying this TCR beta chain has a count of ten or more. Antigen: not known. Unique molecular identifiers tagged the TCRbeta library. TCRdb re-derived calls from the PCR reads in MiXCR, one entry per CDR3 protein. The repertoire holds around 580,000 distinct CDR3 sequences, about 23% seen once, with roughly 13% in the top ten. The sample belongs to a study of T-cell reconstitution after alpha-beta-depleted transplantation in children. General study points: Surviving recipient T cells and thymic progenitors produced the high day-60 TCRbeta diversity seen in some patients. Several hundred expanded graft clones reportedly were the source of alpha-beta T cells about two months after transplant. A year had passed since transplant, and T-cell counts and diversity by then came mostly from newly produced T cells.

The CDR3 has 16 residues. CDR1 is LGHNA and CDR2 is YSLEER in the germline V gene. With 0 bases removed from V and 1 base from J, the gap between germline ends came to 12 bases. The sequence was collected from a boy under two years old who had a stem cell transplant for acute myeloid leukemia, so the T cells may come from the graft donor. The input for sequencing was PBMCs, mostly from graft donor cells, taken 360 days after TCRalphabeta/CD19-depleted stem cell transplant. The chain couples TRBV4-3 to TRBJ2-5, with D perhaps TRBD1 or TRBD2 (5 bases each). This chain's CDR3 is CASSQDGGIGQETQYF. The CDR3 nucleotides read TGCGCCAGCAGCCAAGATGGGGGTATCGGCCAAGAGACCCAGTACTTC.